Listed below are T cell receptor beta chains from one sample, sequenced in a study of Tregs in tolerant kidney transplant recipients. Assay: immunoSEQ multiplex PCR; the TCRdb copy retains only in-frame clones and omits some. The sample comprises roughly 18,000 clones, roughly 80% of which are singletons, and more than 2% rests with the top ten. The sequenced sample was Tregs from blood. The receptors stem from a human donor in good health. Both conserved end residues are part of each CDR3. Each record gives: V gene, CDR3 protein.

v_gene: TRBV6-1
CDR3aa: CASRGLQGKAFF

v_gene: TRBV19
CDR3aa: CATRQGSGANVLTF

v_gene: TRBV7-3
CDR3aa: CASSLGFENTIYF

v_gene: TRBV12-5
CDR3aa: CASGLGRTLRPGNTIYF

v_gene: TRBV11-2
CDR3aa: CASSLDRGNEQYF

v_gene: TRBV6-1
CDR3aa: CASSLGQTYEQYF

v_gene: TRBV6-1
CDR3aa: CASSEYYQPQHF

v_gene: TRBV4-2
CDR3aa: CASSLDSYSNQPQHF

v_gene: TRBV7-9
CDR3aa: CASSFRVWGETQYF

v_gene: TRBV6-5
CDR3aa: CASRPAGSGNTIYF

v_gene: TRBV5-4
CDR3aa: CASSLVGTGANVLTF

v_gene: TRBV11-2
CDR3aa: CASSLDMDSWNEQYF

v_gene: TRBV5-1
CDR3aa: CASRARAGDYGYTF

v_gene: TRBV19
CDR3aa: CASSIEDRGHTYNSPLHF

v_gene: TRBV2
CDR3aa: CASQGGRDSYTF

v_gene: TRBV4-1
CDR3aa: CASSRPDRYQFF

v_gene: TRBV6-6
CDR3aa: CASSYSLGGGNEQFF

v_gene: TRBV19
CDR3aa: CASTLRGRLAGEFPAYEQYF

v_gene: TRBV5-1
CDR3aa: CASSWDSASTDTQYF

v_gene: TRBV11-3
CDR3aa: CASSSRGGAQGQETQYF

v_gene: TRBV18
CDR3aa: CASSPLGNTEAFF

v_gene: TRBV4-1
CDR3aa: CASSRIEGGGRNEQFF

v_gene: TRBV7-2
CDR3aa: CASSLAAGLAVYEQFF

v_gene: TRBV2
CDR3aa: CASSDDVKAGANVLTF

v_gene: TRBV7-3
CDR3aa: CASSLNGGYGYTF

v_gene: TRBV19
CDR3aa: CASNFGTGGSGANVLTF

v_gene: TRBV5-4
CDR3aa: CASSLAMRQAENEQFF

v_gene: TRBV6-6
CDR3aa: CASSAGDLSGNTIYF

v_gene: TRBV10-1
CDR3aa: CASRGEWGSRTGELFF

v_gene: TRBV19
CDR3aa: CASQPGGSGQPQHF

v_gene: TRBV7-8
CDR3aa: CASSLRDRGMNTEAFF

v_gene: TRBV6-1
CDR3aa: CASSEGYEQYF